A single sample gave rise to the 8 T cell receptor beta chains below, sequenced in a study of T cells in localized non-small cell lung cancer. Produced via immunoSEQ multiplex PCR; TCRdb's table is partial and in-frame only. The repertoire includes approximately 1,500 clones, 20% to 25% of them detected once, and around 11% sits in the top ten. The sample was normal lung tissue next to the tumor, taken before any cancer treatment. The receptors come from a male donor aged 60 or over with stage I lung adenocarcinoma.

V gene TRBV9 combines with J gene TRBJ1-5; perhaps TRBD1 as D (5 bases). Germline V gene lookup returns CDR1 SGDLS and CDR2 YYNGEE. This CDR3 spans 16 amino acids. V lost 5 bases, J lost 0 bases, and 15 bases lay in between. CDR3 sequence (DNA): TGTGCCAGCAGTTCCGGGGGAGGATATAGCAATCAGCCCCAGCATTTT. It codes for CASSSGGGYSNQPQHF.

The sample holds a few counts of this clone. This chain joins TRBV6-8 and TRBJ2-1; TRBD2 matches at 15 bases. CDR1 is MNHGY and CDR2 is SAAAGT in the germline V gene. Trimming cost V 5 bases and J 7 bases; bases outside gene matches: 6. This CDR3 region has 16 residues. CDR3 nucleotides: TGTGCCAGCAGTGTCCGGACTAGCGGGAGGGGGAATGAGCAGTTCTTC. It translates to CASSVRTSGRGNEQFF.

This clone has just a few counts. This chain joins TRBV28 and TRBJ2-7; 7 bases match TRBD2. Germline loops: CDR1 MDHEN, CDR2 SYDVKM. The ends lost 5 bases at V and 3 bases at J; junction bases unmatched: 4. The CDR3 has 13 amino acids. CDR3 in amino acids: CASSTGTNYEQYF. Here the CDR3 DNA reads TGTGCCAGCAGTACCGGGACTAACTACGAGCAGTACTTC. The whole variable domain, filled in from reference TRBV28 and TRBJ2-7, reads DVKVTQSSRYLVKRTGEKVFLECVQDMDHENMFWYRQDPGLGLRLIYFSYDVKMKEKGDIPEGYSVSREKKERFSLILESASTNQTSMYLCASSTGTNYEQYFGPGTRLTVT.

This clone occurred a few times. The V gene is TRBV30, the J gene TRBJ2-6, with TRBD2 as a possible D gene (6 bases). CDR3 size: 15 residues. In germline, CDR1 is GTSNPN, CDR2 SVGIG (reference sequence). CDR3 DNA: TGTGCTGGGGAGGTTCCTTACTCTGGGGCCAACGTCCTGACTTTC. This sequence encodes CAGEVPYSGANVLTF.

The chain uses TRBV6-8 and TRBJ1-5; the match to TRBD1 covers 8 bases. V dropped 7 bases and J dropped 6; count of bases not matched to a gene: 5. CDR3 length: 13 residues. Germline values: CDR1 MNHGY, CDR2 SAAAGT. The CDR3 bases are TGTGCCAGCACCTCACAGGGGGGTCAGCCCCAGCATTTT. Residues: CASTSQGGQPQHF.

The chain links TRBV6-1 to TRBJ1-2; possible D gene TRBD1, 6 bases. This CDR3 has 17 amino acids. V lost 1 base to trimming and J lost 5 bases, with 20 bases between them. Germline V gene lookup returns CDR1 MNHNS and CDR2 SASEGT. The CDR3 loop reads CASSEELGGARAYGYTF. The CDR3 DNA reads TGTGCCAGCAGTGAAGAGTTAGGGGGGGCGAGAGCTTATGGCTACACCTTC.

The V and J genes are TRBV6-8 and TRBJ1-2, with D possibly TRBD1 on 6 matching bases. This CDR3 contains 14 residues. V was pared by 7 bases and J by 2 bases, with 14 bases between. Looked up from germline, CDR1 is MNHGY and CDR2 is SAAAGT. The CDR3 DNA is TGTGCCAGCAACATGGGGGGCTGGAACTATGGCTACACCTTC. Translated: CASNMGGWNYGYTF.

The gene calls are TRBV28 and TRBJ2-7, with 8 bases aligning to TRBD1. The CDR3 runs 13 residues. CDR1 and CDR2 from the germline V gene are MDHEN and SYDVKM. Trimming cost V 5 bases and J 3 bases; bases outside gene matches: 3. In DNA, the CDR3 is TGTGCCAGCAGTGGGGACAGGATCTACGAGCAGTACTTC. This gives the protein CASSGDRIYEQYF.